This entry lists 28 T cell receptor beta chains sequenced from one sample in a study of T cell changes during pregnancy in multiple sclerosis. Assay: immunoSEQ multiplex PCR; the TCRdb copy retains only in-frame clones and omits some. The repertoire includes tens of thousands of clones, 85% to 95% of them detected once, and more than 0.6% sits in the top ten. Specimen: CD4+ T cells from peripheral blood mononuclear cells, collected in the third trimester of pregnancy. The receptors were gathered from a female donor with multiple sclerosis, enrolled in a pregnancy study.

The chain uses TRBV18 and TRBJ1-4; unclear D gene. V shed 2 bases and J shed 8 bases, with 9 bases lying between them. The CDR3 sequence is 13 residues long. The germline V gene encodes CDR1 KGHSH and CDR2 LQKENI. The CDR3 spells CASSPGEGEKLFF. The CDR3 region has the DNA TGTGCCAGCTCACCAGGAGAAGGAGAAAAACTGTTTTTT.

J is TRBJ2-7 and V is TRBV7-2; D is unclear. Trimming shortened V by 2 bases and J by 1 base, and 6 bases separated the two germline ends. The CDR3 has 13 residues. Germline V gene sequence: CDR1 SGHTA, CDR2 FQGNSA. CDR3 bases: TGTGCCAGCAGCTTATCAGAATCCTACGAGCAGTACTTC. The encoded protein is CASSLSESYEQYF.

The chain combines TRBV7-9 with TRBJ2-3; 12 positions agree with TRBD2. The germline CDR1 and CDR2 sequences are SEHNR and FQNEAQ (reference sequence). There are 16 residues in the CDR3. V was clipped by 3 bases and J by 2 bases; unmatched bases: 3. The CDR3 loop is CASSLTSGRHTDTQYF. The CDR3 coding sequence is TGTGCCAGCAGCTTGACTAGCGGGAGACACACAGATACGCAGTATTTT.

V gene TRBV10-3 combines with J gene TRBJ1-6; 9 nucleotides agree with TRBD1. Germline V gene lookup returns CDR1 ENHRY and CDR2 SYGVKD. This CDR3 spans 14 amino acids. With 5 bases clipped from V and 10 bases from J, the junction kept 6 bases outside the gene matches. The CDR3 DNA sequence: TGTGCCATCAGTTACAGGGGGCTTGGATCACCCCTCCACTTT. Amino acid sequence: CAISYRGLGSPLHF.

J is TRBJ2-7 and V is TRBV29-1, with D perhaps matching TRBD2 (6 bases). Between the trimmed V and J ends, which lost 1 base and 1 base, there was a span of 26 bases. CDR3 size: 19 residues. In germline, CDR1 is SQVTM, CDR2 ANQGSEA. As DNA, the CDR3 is TGCAGCGTTGAAGGACGGGGACTTCCCCTTAGATATCCTTCCTACGAGCAGTACTTC. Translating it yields CSVEGRGLPLRYPSYEQYF.

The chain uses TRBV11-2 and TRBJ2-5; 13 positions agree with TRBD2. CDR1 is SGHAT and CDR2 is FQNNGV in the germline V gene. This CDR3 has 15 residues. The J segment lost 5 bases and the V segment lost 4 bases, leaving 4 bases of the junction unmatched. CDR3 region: CASSSGLAGTETQYF. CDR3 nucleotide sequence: TGTGCCAGCAGCTCGGGACTAGCGGGGACGGAGACCCAGTACTTC.

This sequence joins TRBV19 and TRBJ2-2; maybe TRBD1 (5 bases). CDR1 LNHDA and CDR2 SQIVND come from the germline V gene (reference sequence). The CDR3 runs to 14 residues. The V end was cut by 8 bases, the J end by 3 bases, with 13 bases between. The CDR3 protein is CASRRTPDTGELFF. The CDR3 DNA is TGTGCCAGTCGAAGGACACCCGACACCGGGGAGCTGTTTTTT.

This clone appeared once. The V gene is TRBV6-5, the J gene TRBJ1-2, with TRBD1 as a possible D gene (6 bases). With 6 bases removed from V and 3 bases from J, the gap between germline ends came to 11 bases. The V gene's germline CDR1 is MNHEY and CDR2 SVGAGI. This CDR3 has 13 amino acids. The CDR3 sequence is CASRRGGYYGYTF. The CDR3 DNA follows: TGTGCCAGCAGGAGGGGGGGTTACTATGGCTACACCTTC.

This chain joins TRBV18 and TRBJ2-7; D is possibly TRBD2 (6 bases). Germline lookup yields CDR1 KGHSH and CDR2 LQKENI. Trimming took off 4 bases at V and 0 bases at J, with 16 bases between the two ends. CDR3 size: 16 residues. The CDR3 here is CASSRRRDVSSYEQYF. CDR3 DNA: TGTGCCAGCTCACGAAGGCGGGACGTGAGCTCCTACGAGCAGTACTTC.

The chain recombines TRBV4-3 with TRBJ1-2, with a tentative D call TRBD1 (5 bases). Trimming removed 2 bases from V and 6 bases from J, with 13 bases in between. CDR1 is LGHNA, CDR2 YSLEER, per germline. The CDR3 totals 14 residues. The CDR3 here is CASSQSTDVDGYTF. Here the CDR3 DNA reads TGCGCCAGCAGCCAATCGACAGATGTGGATGGCTACACCTTC.

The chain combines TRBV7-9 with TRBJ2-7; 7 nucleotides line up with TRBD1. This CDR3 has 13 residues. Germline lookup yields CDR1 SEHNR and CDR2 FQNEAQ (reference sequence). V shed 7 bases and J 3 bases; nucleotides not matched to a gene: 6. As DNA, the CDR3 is TGTGCCAGCACCCGGGCAGGGGGCTACGAGCAGTACTTC. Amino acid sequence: CASTRAGGYEQYF.

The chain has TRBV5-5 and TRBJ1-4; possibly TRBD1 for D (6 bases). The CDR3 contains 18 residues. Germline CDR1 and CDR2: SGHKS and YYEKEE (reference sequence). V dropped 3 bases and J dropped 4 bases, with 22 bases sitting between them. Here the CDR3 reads CASSSLVRGLSGNEKLFF. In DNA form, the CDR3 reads TGTGCCAGCAGCTCGTTAGTCAGGGGCCTATCGGGTAATGAAAAACTGTTTTTT.

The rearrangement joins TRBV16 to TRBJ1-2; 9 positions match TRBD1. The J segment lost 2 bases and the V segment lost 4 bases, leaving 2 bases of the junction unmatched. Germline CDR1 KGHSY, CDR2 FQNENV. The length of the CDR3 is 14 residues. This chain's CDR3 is CASSRDRANYGYTF. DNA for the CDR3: TGTGCCAGCAGCCGGGACAGGGCCAACTATGGCTACACCTTC.

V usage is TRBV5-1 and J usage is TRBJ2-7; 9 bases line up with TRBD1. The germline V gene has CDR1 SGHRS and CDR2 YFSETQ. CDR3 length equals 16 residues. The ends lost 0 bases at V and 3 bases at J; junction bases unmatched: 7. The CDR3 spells CASSLAGQGSGYEQYF. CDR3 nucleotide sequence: TGCGCCAGCAGCTTGGCGGGACAGGGATCAGGCTACGAGCAGTACTTC.

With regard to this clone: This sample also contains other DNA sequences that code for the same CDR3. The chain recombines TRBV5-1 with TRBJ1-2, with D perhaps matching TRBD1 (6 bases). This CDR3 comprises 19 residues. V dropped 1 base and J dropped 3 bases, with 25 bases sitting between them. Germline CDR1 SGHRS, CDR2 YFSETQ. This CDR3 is CASSLTPGQGAGTYYGYTF. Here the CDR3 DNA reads TGCGCCAGCAGCTTGACCCCGGGACAAGGGGCCGGCACCTACTATGGCTACACCTTC.

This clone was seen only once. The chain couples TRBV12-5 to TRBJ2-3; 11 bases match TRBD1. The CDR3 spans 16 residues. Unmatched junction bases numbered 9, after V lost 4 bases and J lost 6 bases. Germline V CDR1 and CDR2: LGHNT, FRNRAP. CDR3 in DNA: TGTGCTAGTGGTTGGGGTTCGGGACAGGGGGACGATACGCAGTATTTT. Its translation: CASGWGSGQGDDTQYF.

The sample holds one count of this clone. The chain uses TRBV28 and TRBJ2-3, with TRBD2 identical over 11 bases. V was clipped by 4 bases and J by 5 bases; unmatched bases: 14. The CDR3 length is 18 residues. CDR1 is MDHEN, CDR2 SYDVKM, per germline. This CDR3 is CASSSPSGTSGQIDTQYF. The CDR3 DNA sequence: TGTGCCAGCAGTTCGCCCTCCGGGACTAGCGGCCAGATAGATACGCAGTATTTT.

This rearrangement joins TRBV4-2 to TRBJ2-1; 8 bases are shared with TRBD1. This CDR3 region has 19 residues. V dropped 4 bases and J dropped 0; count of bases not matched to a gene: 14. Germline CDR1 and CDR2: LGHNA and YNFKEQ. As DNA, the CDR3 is TGTGCCAGCAGCCGCCCAGGGACAGGCGGTCCAAGCTCCTACAATGAGCAGTTCTTC. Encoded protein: CASSRPGTGGPSSYNEQFF.

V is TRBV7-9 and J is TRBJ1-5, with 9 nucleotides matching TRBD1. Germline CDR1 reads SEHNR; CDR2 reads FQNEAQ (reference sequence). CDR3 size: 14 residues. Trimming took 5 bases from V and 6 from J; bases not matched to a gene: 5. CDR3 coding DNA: TGTGCCAGCAGCCAACAGGGGGCCGGTCAGCCCCAGCATTTT. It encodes CASSQQGAGQPQHF.

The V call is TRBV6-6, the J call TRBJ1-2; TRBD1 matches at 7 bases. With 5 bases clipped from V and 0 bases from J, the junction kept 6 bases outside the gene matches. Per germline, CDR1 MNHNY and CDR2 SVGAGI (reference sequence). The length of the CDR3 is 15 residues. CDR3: CASSQQGLANYGYTF. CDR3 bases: TGTGCCAGCAGTCAACAGGGGTTAGCTAACTATGGCTACACCTTC.

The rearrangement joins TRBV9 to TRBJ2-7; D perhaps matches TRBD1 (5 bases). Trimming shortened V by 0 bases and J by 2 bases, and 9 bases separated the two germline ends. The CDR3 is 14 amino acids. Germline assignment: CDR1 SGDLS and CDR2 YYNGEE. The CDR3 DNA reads TGTGCCAGCAGCGTAGGCTGGGGCGCCTACGAGCAGTACTTC. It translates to CASSVGWGAYEQYF. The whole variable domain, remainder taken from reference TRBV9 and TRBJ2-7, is DSGVTQTPKHLITATGQRVTLRCSPRSGDLSVYWYQQSLDQGLQFLIQYYNGEERAKGNILERFSAQQFPDLHSELNLSSLELGDSALYFCASSVGWGAYEQYFGPGTRLTVT.

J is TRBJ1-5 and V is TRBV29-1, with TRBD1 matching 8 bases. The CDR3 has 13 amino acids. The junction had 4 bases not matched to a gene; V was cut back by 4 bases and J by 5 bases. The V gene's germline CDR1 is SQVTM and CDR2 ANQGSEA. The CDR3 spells CSVGTGGDQPQHF. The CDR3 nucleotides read TGCAGCGTTGGAACAGGGGGGGATCAGCCCCAGCATTTT.

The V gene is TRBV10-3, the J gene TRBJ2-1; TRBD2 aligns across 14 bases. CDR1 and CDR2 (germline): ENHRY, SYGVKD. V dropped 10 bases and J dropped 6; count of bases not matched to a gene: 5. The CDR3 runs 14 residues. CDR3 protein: CATKTSGGANEQFF. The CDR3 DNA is TGTGCCACAAAGACTAGCGGGGGGGCCAATGAGCAGTTCTTC.

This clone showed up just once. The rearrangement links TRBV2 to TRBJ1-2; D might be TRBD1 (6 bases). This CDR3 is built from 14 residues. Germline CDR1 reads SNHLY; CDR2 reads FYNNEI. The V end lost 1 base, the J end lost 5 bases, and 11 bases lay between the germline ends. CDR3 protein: CASSEERGGYGYTF. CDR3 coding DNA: TGTGCCAGCAGTGAAGAGAGAGGGGGTTATGGCTACACCTTC.

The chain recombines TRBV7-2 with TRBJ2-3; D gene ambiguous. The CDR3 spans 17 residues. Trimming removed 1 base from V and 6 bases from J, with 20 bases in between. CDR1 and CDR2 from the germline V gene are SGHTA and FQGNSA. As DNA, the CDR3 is TGTGCCAGCAGCTTAGTTCCGACAATTGCCGATGGTGATACGCAGTATTTT. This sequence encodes CASSLVPTIADGDTQYF.

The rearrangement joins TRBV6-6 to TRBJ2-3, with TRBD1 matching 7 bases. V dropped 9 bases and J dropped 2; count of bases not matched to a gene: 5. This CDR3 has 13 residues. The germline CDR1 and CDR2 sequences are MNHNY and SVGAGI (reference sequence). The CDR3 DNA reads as TGTGCCAGTGAGGGACAGCACACAGATACGCAGTATTTT. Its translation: CASEGQHTDTQYF.

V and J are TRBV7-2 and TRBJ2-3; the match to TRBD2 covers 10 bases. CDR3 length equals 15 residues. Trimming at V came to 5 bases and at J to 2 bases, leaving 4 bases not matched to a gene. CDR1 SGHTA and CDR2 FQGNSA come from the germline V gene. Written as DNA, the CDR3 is TGTGCCAGCAGCCCAGCGGGAGGGGTCACAGATACGCAGTATTTT. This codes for CASSPAGGVTDTQYF.

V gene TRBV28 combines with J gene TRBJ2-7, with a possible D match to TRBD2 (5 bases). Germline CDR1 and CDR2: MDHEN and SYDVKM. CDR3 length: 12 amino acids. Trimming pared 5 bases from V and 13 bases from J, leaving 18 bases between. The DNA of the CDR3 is TGTGCCAGCAGTCCACCTGTGGCGGGCCCTTACTTC. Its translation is CASSPPVAGPYF. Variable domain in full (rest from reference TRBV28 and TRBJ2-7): DVKVTQSSRYLVKRTGEKVFLECVQDMDHENMFWYRQDPGLGLRLIYFSYDVKMKEKGDIPEGYSVSREKKERFSLILESASTNQTSMYLCASSPPVAGPYFGPGTRLTVT.